This TCR beta chain was retrieved from a study of blood T cell repertoires in COVID-19. Study-wide background: PBMCs, B-cell-depleted T cells, or T cells provided the cDNA or gDNA that made up the material.

Seattle's enrolled individuals joined amid active infection and were then monitored longitudinally. Study processing details: Researchers report that nucleated cell counts were estimated from reference gene primer amplification. Using immunoSEQ multiplex PCR, the repertoire was profiled, and TCRdb retains in-frame clones only, with some absent. D and trimming come from the DNA, and the V and J calls and clone size come from that table. This table has roughly 440,000 clones, roughly 88% appearing once. This clone was picked up a small number of times. This TCR was sampled from a woman in her 50s with COVID-19, enrolled during active disease. What was sequenced was peripheral blood.

In nucleotides, the CDR3 is TGTGCCAGCAGCTCCTCCGGGACAGGGAACACCGGGGAGCTGTTTTTT. It translates to CASSSSGTGNTGELFF. This chain uses TRBV7-9 with TRBJ2-2, with TRBD1 matching over 8 bases. V lost 4 bases to trimming and J lost 1 base; unmatched junction nucleotides: 5. Germline-derived CDR1 and CDR2 are SEHNR and FQNEAQ (reference sequence). The CDR3 covers 16 residues.